This T cell receptor beta chain appears in the sequencing data of a study of Tregs in tolerant kidney transplant recipients. Unstimulated regulatory T cells (CD4+CD25+CD127-), CD4+CD25- non-regulatory cells, CD4 and CD8 cells were FACS-sorted from thawed PBMCs. As for this clone: Its antigen remains unidentified.

Findings and caveats of the study: Activated donor B cell expansion appeared to reveal the most relevant donor-specific TCRbeta repertoire. Findings come from small patient numbers and require larger validation. No direct test of biological reproducibility was done here.

Assay used: immunoSEQ multiplex PCR; TCRdb lists only in-frame clones, some missing. The sample lists about 240,000 clones, about 80% occurring once. The sequence came from a human donor in good health. What was sequenced was CD4+ T cells from blood.

Written as DNA, the CDR3 is TGCGCCAGCAGCTTGGGGGACAGGGTAAATGAAAAACTGTTTTTT. This codes for CASSLGDRVNEKLFF. J is TRBJ1-4 and V is TRBV5-1; 9 nucleotides line up with TRBD1. The V gene end was trimmed by 0 bases and the J gene end by 5 bases; junction bases not matched to a gene: 2. Germline values: CDR1 SGHRS, CDR2 YFSETQ. The CDR3 loop spans 15 amino acids.